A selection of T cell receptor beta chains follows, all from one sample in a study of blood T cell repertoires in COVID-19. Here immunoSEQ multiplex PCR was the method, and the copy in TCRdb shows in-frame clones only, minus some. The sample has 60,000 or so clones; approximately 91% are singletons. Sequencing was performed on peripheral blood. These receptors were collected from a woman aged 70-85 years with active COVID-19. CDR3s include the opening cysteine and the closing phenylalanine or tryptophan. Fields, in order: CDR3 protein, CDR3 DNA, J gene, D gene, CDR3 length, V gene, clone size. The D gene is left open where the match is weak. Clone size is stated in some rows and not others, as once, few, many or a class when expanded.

cdr3_aa: CASSRGRSGPGLRQHEQFF
cdr3_nt: TGTGCCAGCAGCCGGGGGAGATCCGGGCCGGGACTCCGCCAGCATGAGCAGTTCTTC
j_call: TRBJ2-1
d_call: .
cdr3_length: 19
v_call: TRBV28
clone_size: .

cdr3_aa: CASSIPGTGGPEAFF
cdr3_nt: TGTGCCAGCAGTATTCCCGGGACAGGGGGCCCTGAAGCTTTCTTT
j_call: TRBJ1-1
d_call: TRBD1
cdr3_length: 15
v_call: TRBV6-5
clone_size: .

cdr3_aa: CASSLGPLRENPDTQYF
cdr3_nt: TGTGCCAGCAGCCTAGGGCCTTTGCGGGAGAATCCAGATACGCAGTATTTT
j_call: TRBJ2-3
d_call: TRBD2
cdr3_length: 17
v_call: TRBV4-2
clone_size: .

cdr3_aa: CASSPLASAVLGELFF
cdr3_nt: TGTGCCAGCAGCCCCCTAGCGTCAGCAGTCCTCGGGGAGCTGTTTTTT
j_call: TRBJ2-2
d_call: .
cdr3_length: 16
v_call: TRBV9
clone_size: .

cdr3_aa: CASSLDGGSLSYEQYF
cdr3_nt: TGTGCCAGCAGCTTGGACGGCGGGAGCTTATCCTACGAGCAGTACTTC
j_call: TRBJ2-7
d_call: TRBD2
cdr3_length: 16
v_call: TRBV5-4
clone_size: .

cdr3_aa: CASSSTGEKLFF
cdr3_nt: TGTGCCAGCAGCTCAACAGGGGAAAAACTGTTTTTT
j_call: TRBJ1-4
d_call: .
cdr3_length: 12
v_call: TRBV7-8
clone_size: .

cdr3_aa: CASSREGLGEQYF
cdr3_nt: TGCGCCAGCAGTCGGGAGGGGCTGGGGGAGCAGTACTTC
j_call: TRBJ2-7
d_call: TRBD2
cdr3_length: 13
v_call: TRBV10-1
clone_size: .

cdr3_aa: CATSDSTLGGNTQYF
cdr3_nt: TGTGCCACCAGTGATTCGACACTAGGTGGAAATACGCAGTATTTT
j_call: TRBJ2-3
d_call: .
cdr3_length: 15
v_call: TRBV24-1
clone_size: .

cdr3_aa: CASSSRGEITGELFF
cdr3_nt: TGCGCCAGCAGCTCCAGGGGGGAGATCACCGGGGAGCTGTTTTTT
j_call: TRBJ2-2
d_call: .
cdr3_length: 15
v_call: TRBV5-1
clone_size: .

cdr3_aa: CASSPRTSGSISYEQYF
cdr3_nt: TGTGCCAGCAGCCCCAGGACTAGCGGGAGCATCTCCTACGAGCAGTACTTC
j_call: TRBJ2-7
d_call: TRBD2
cdr3_length: 17
v_call: TRBV3-1/TRBV3-2
clone_size: medium-sized

cdr3_aa: CASSEAFYWAPGELFF
cdr3_nt: TGTGCCAGCAGTGAAGCGTTTTACTGGGCCCCCGGGGAGCTGTTTTTT
j_call: TRBJ2-2
d_call: .
cdr3_length: 16
v_call: TRBV2
clone_size: .

cdr3_aa: CASSVDGRQSSGNTIYF
cdr3_nt: TGTGCCAGCAGCGTAGACGGCCGACAGAGCTCTGGAAACACCATATATTTT
j_call: TRBJ1-3
d_call: .
cdr3_length: 17
v_call: TRBV9
clone_size: .

cdr3_aa: CASSENPFGREYNEQFF
cdr3_nt: TGTGCCAGCAGTGAAAACCCTTTCGGGCGGGAATACAATGAGCAGTTCTTC
j_call: TRBJ2-1
d_call: .
cdr3_length: 17
v_call: TRBV6-1
clone_size: .

cdr3_aa: CASSLQRNNQPQHF
cdr3_nt: TGTGCCAGTAGTCTACAGAGAAACAATCAGCCCCAGCATTTT
j_call: TRBJ1-5
d_call: .
cdr3_length: 14
v_call: TRBV19
clone_size: .

cdr3_aa: CASSLATGVHEQYF
cdr3_nt: TGTGCCAGCAGCTTGGCCACAGGGGTCCACGAGCAGTACTTC
j_call: TRBJ2-7
d_call: TRBD1
cdr3_length: 14
v_call: TRBV5-6
clone_size: few

cdr3_aa: CASSFGAAHEQYF
cdr3_nt: TGTGCCAGCAGCTTTGGGGCTGCGCACGAGCAGTACTTC
j_call: TRBJ2-7
d_call: .
cdr3_length: 13
v_call: TRBV5-6
clone_size: .

cdr3_aa: CAIDRAAEASNYAGGYTF
cdr3_nt: TGTGCCATCGACAGGGCGGCCGAAGCTTCCAACTATGCTGGGGGCTACACCTTC
j_call: TRBJ1-2
d_call: TRBD1
cdr3_length: 18
v_call: TRBV19
clone_size: .

cdr3_aa: CASSYSMVRDYNEQFF
cdr3_nt: TGTGCCAGCAGTTACTCGATGGTCAGGGACTACAATGAGCAGTTCTTC
j_call: TRBJ2-1
d_call: .
cdr3_length: 16
v_call: TRBV6-2/TRBV6-3
clone_size: .

cdr3_aa: CAWSGGQGTYEQYF
cdr3_nt: TGTGCCTGGAGTGGGGGACAGGGGACCTACGAGCAGTACTTC
j_call: TRBJ2-7
d_call: TRBD1
cdr3_length: 14
v_call: TRBV30
clone_size: .

cdr3_aa: CASNPGLLTSYEQYF
cdr3_nt: TGTGCCAGCAACCCAGGCCTCCTAACCTCCTACGAGCAGTACTTC
j_call: TRBJ2-7
d_call: .
cdr3_length: 15
v_call: TRBV11-2
clone_size: .

cdr3_aa: CASGDSLNTEAFF
cdr3_nt: TGTGCCAGCGGGGACAGTTTGAACACTGAAGCTTTCTTT
j_call: TRBJ1-1
d_call: TRBD1
cdr3_length: 13
v_call: TRBV28
clone_size: .

cdr3_aa: CASSSRMSSYNEQFF
cdr3_nt: TGTGCCAGCAGCTCTAGGATGAGCTCCTACAATGAGCAGTTCTTC
j_call: TRBJ2-1
d_call: .
cdr3_length: 15
v_call: TRBV11-1
clone_size: .

cdr3_aa: CSASSPSGVHNEQFF
cdr3_nt: TGCAGTGCTAGTAGCCCTAGCGGGGTACACAATGAGCAGTTCTTC
j_call: TRBJ2-1
d_call: TRBD2
cdr3_length: 15
v_call: TRBV20-1
clone_size: .

cdr3_aa: CASSSVTSGRGTGELFF
cdr3_nt: TGTGCCAGCAGCTCCGTTACTAGCGGGAGAGGGACCGGGGAGCTGTTTTTT
j_call: TRBJ2-2
d_call: TRBD2
cdr3_length: 17
v_call: TRBV13
clone_size: .